A selection of T cell receptor beta chains follows, all from one sample in a study of shared clonotypes between healthy human individuals. Clones were sequenced by immunoSEQ multiplex PCR, and TCRdb holds only the in-frame ones, with some missing. The sample consists of nearly 2 million clones, less than 95% of them appearing once. Sequenced material: naive CD8+ T cells sorted from blood. All receptors derive from a man between 18 and 35 years old in good health. Each CDR3 is given without its conserved first and last residue.

V	J	CDR3
TRBV9	TRBJ1-2	ASSGTGTVDYGYT
TRBV19	TRBJ2-6	ASSIDIETSGANVLT
TRBV5-6	TRBJ1-5	ASSWTGGTQPQH
TRBV9	TRBJ2-7	ASSVGLAVYEQY
TRBV4-1	TRBJ2-7	ASSLKISGLTLYEQY
TRBV7-9	TRBJ2-1	ASSSRGDSYNEQF
TRBV27	TRBJ1-5	ASSTSDRSDGNQPQH
TRBV7-6	TRBJ2-7	ASSLEGVYEQY
TRBV7-9	TRBJ2-2	ASSLVLAEAGELF
TRBV6-5	TRBJ2-7	ASRSEAGGYEQY
TRBV5-4	TRBJ2-1	ASSLVVASSYNEQF
TRBV5-3	TRBJ1-5	ARSQEGAQYSNQPQH
TRBV4-3	TRBJ1-2	ASSVRDGSYGYT
TRBV9	TRBJ2-5	ASSAPPGTKKGETQY
TRBV9	TRBJ1-2	ASSTGETNYGYT
TRBV27	TRBJ1-4	ASSLSFGGSRLLF
TRBV7-2	TRBJ2-1	ASSYEGILYNEQF
TRBV7-9	TRBJ2-7	ASSKTTHGTEQY
TRBV7-9	TRBJ1-6	ASSRPGTATPLH
TRBV7-9	TRBJ1-1	ASNPRSAGNTEAF
TRBV7-9	TRBJ2-7	ASSLGGGSLYEQY
TRBV2	TRBJ2-7	ASSEPQDSYEQY
TRBV28	TRBJ1-1	ASTLGSNTEAF
TRBV4-1	TRBJ1-5	ASSPVDSNQPQH
TRBV12-5	TRBJ1-2	ASGLVGNYGYT
TRBV19	TRBJ1-2	ASSPSAGTGVPYGYT
TRBV7-9	TRBJ1-5	ASSSNRVGQPQH
TRBV9	TRBJ2-4	ASSVDSRIQY
TRBV10-2	TRBJ2-2	ASSPANTGELF
TRBV7-9	TRBJ2-5	ASSLVREGETQY
TRBV7-9	TRBJ1-1	ASSLSWRGNTEAF
TRBV10-1	TRBJ2-3	ASSDKGITDTQY
TRBV29-1	TRBJ2-7	SVEGGFGEQY